Below, 25 T cell receptor beta chains from the same sample are listed, as sequenced in a study of cytomegalovirus exposure and HLA in healthy donors (dated by TCRdb to about 2017). The protocol used for the library was the immunoSEQ multiplex PCR assay. For the multiplex PCR, a mixture combining 60 forward primers for TCR Vbeta segments and 13 reverse primers for TCR Jbeta segments was used. Sourced from immuneACCESS, this table was stored by TCRdb with only in-frame sequences that have V and J called. A share of the clones is absent; for the studies checked, an unresolved V gene accounts for under half, and the remainder has no known explanation. The sample table contains roughly 120,000 clones; only one count was recorded for roughly 82% of them. The top ten constitute 13% of the sample. Sequencing input: PBMCs. All receptors come from a woman aged 60-75 years in good health and CMV-seropositive.

The chain has TRBV5-1 and TRBJ2-5; perhaps TRBD2 as D (6 bases). Germline values: CDR1 SGHRS, CDR2 YFSETQ. The V end was cut by 4 bases, the J end by 4 bases, with 17 bases between. The CDR3 runs to 15 residues. CDR3 sequence reads: CASSRNGGLGETQYF. The DNA of the CDR3 is TGCGCCAGCAGCCGAAACGGGGGATTAGGAGAGACCCAGTACTTC.

The chain links TRBV7-9 to TRBJ1-1; 7 nucleotides match TRBD1. There are 13 residues in the CDR3. V lost 5 bases to trimming and J lost 5 bases; unmatched junction nucleotides: 5. Germline lookup yields CDR1 SEHNR and CDR2 FQNEAQ (reference sequence). CDR3 DNA sequence: TGTGCCAGCAGCCGACAGGGTGAGACTGAAGCTTTCTTT. This encodes CASSRQGETEAFF.

This chain joins TRBV11-2 and TRBJ2-7, with 7 bases fitting TRBD1. Losses at the gene ends were 1 base for V and 4 bases for J; bases not matched to a gene: 4. CDR1 is SGHAT and CDR2 is FQNNGV in the germline V gene. The CDR3 totals 14 residues. This CDR3 reads CASSLVTGEYEQYF. The DNA for the CDR3 is TGTGCCAGCAGCTTAGTAACAGGGGAGTACGAGCAGTACTTC.

This clone was seen a handful of times. This chain connects TRBV30 to TRBJ1-1; D gene uncertain. Between the trimmed V and J ends, which lost 1 base and 2 bases, there was a span of 8 bases. This CDR3 is 13 amino acids long. Germline V gene data show CDR1 as GTSNPN and CDR2 as SVGIG (reference sequence). The CDR3 DNA sequence: TGTGCCTGGAGTGCCCAGCGTAACACTGAAGCTTTCTTT. It specifies CAWSAQRNTEAFF.

The V and J genes are TRBV2 and TRBJ1-5; D might be TRBD1 (5 bases). V was trimmed by 5 bases and J by 5 bases, leaving 10 bases between them. CDR1 SNHLY and CDR2 FYNNEI come from the germline V gene. The CDR3 length is 13 residues. The CDR3 DNA reads as TGTGCCAGCAGTCCAGGGCCTGATCAGCCCCAGCATTTT. Translating it yields CASSPGPDQPQHF.

This clone was recorded once. The chain uses TRBV5-8 and TRBJ1-4, with 7 bases identical to TRBD1. The CDR3 contains 16 residues. V lost 2 bases, J lost 4 bases, and 8 bases stayed unmatched. In germline, CDR1 is SGHTS, CDR2 YDEGEE. The CDR3 sequence is CASSFQQGTRNEKLFF. The CDR3 DNA is TGTGCCAGCAGCTTTCAACAGGGGACCCGTAATGAAAAACTGTTTTTT.

This clone has just a few counts. V and J are TRBV5-1 and TRBJ2-7; D perhaps matches TRBD1 (6 bases). Germline-derived CDR1 and CDR2 are SGHRS and YFSETQ. The germline V and J ends were trimmed by 4 bases and 3 bases, with 17 bases remaining between them. The CDR3 sequence is 15 residues long. The CDR3 spells CASSPNRELRYEQYF. The CDR3 nucleotides are TGCGCCAGCAGCCCGAACAGGGAATTACGCTACGAGCAGTACTTC.

This rearrangement joins TRBV5-6 to TRBJ2-5; 8 bases are a match to TRBD2. The CDR3 is made up of 15 amino acids. Germline CDR1 SGHDT, CDR2 YYEEEE. V lost 3 bases and J lost 6; bases outside the gene matches: 10. The CDR3 protein is CASSSIGGGPKTQYF. CDR3 DNA: TGTGCCAGCAGCTCAATCGGGGGGGGACCAAAGACCCAGTACTTC.

The table lists this clone with a few counts. This chain links TRBV13 with TRBJ2-7; D might be TRBD1 (6 bases). The V gene lost 5 bases and the J gene lost 6 bases, with 23 bases spanning the gap. In germline, CDR1 is PRHDT, CDR2 FYEKMQ (reference sequence). The CDR3 totals 16 residues. CDR3: CASSPHYREDSSEQYF. CDR3 sequence (DNA): TGTGCCAGCAGCCCCCATTACAGGGAAGATAGTTCCGAGCAGTACTTC.

This clone was counted once. V usage is TRBV27 and J usage is TRBJ2-7; the match to TRBD2 covers 13 bases. The junction had 3 bases not matched to a gene; V was cut back by 6 bases and J by 1 base. Germline V gene lookup returns CDR1 MNHEY and CDR2 SMNVEV (reference sequence). The CDR3 length is 15 residues. The DNA of the CDR3 is TGTGCCAGCAGCCGGGGACTAGCGGGGTCCTACGAGCAGTACTTC. It is translated as CASSRGLAGSYEQYF.

This sequence joins TRBV27 and TRBJ2-6; D is possibly TRBD2 (5 bases). Per germline, CDR1 MNHEY and CDR2 SMNVEV (reference sequence). V lost 3 bases to trimming and J lost 2 bases, with 8 bases between them. The CDR3 is 15 amino acids. The CDR3: CASSFGGPGANVLTF. Written as DNA, the CDR3 is TGTGCCAGCAGTTTTGGCGGGCCTGGGGCCAACGTCCTGACTTTC.

The chain couples TRBV7-2 to TRBJ2-5, with D uncertain. This CDR3 has 15 residues. Germline lookup yields CDR1 SGHTA and CDR2 FQGNSA. V was trimmed by 6 bases and J by 5 bases, leaving 19 bases between them. CDR3 nucleotides: TGTGCCAGCAGTCCTAGTTGGGTTACTTTGGAGACCCAGTACTTC. Its protein product is CASSPSWVTLETQYF.

The chain has TRBV2 and TRBJ2-7; maybe TRBD2 (7 bases). Trimming took off 6 bases at V and 6 bases at J, with 24 bases between the two ends. Germline loops: CDR1 SNHLY, CDR2 FYNNEI. The CDR3 totals 16 residues. In DNA, the CDR3 is TGTGCCAGCAGCCCGGGGGAGGGGCTAGGGGGGATCGAGCAGTACTTC. It specifies CASSPGEGLGGIEQYF.

V and J are TRBV10-3 and TRBJ2-2, with 9 bases matching TRBD1. The CDR3 consists of 15 residues. Trimming at V came to 10 bases and at J to 0 bases, leaving 6 bases not matched to a gene. Germline CDR1 and CDR2: ENHRY and SYGVKD. Here the CDR3 DNA reads TGTGCCAGCTCCTGGACAGGGGCGAACACCGGGGAGCTGTTTTTT. It encodes CASSWTGANTGELFF.

This clone was counted a few times. V usage is TRBV20-1 and J usage is TRBJ1-1; D is ambiguous. The germline gives CDR1 DFQATT, CDR2 SNEGSKA (reference sequence). This CDR3 is 11 amino acids long. Deletions cut 4 bases from V and 0 bases from J, with 3 bases between. The CDR3 nucleotides are TGCAGTGCTATAATGAACACTGAAGCTTTCTTT. Its protein product is CSAIMNTEAFF.

This clone was found once. V and J are TRBV2 and TRBJ1-1; D ambiguous. Germline V CDR1 and CDR2: SNHLY, FYNNEI. The CDR3 extends over 12 amino acids. V was shortened by 1 base and J by 7 bases, with 7 bases between the two germline ends. The chain's CDR3 is CASSEDGVEAFF. The CDR3 bases are TGTGCCAGCAGTGAAGATGGAGTTGAAGCTTTCTTT.

The V call is TRBV11-1, the J call TRBJ2-3; no clear D. Germline values: CDR1 SGHAT, CDR2 FQDESV (reference sequence). Trimming pared 3 bases from V and 4 bases from J, leaving 5 bases between. This CDR3 has 12 residues. This CDR3 reads CASSLGPDTQYF. Written as DNA, the CDR3 is TGTGCCAGCAGCTTGGGCCCAGATACGCAGTATTTT.

This chain uses TRBV5-8 with TRBJ1-2, with a weak D call TRBD1 (5 bases). Between the trimmed V and J ends, which lost 5 bases and 5 bases, there was a span of 13 bases. Germline V CDR1 and CDR2: SGHTS, YDEGEE. CDR3 length: 13 amino acids. CDR3 amino acids: CASRRAGLYGYTF. CDR3 coding DNA: TGTGCCAGCAGAAGAGCAGGGTTGTATGGCTACACCTTC.

This clone turned up a few times. The V and J genes are TRBV11-2 and TRBJ2-4; D is undetermined. The V end lost 2 bases, the J end lost 12 bases, and 8 bases lay between the germline ends. The CDR3 runs 11 residues. Germline V gene lookup returns CDR1 SGHAT and CDR2 FQNNGV. The CDR3 DNA reads as TGTGCCAGCAGCTTATACGGAGATCAGTACTTC. Protein: CASSLYGDQYF. The full variable domain, rest sourced from reference TRBV11-2 and TRBJ2-4, is EAGVAQSPRYKIIEKRQSVAFWCNPISGHATLYWYQQILGQGPKLLIQFQNNGVVDDSQLPKDRFSAERLKGVDSTLKIQPAKLEDSAVYLCASSLYGDQYFGAGTRLSVL.

The J gene is TRBJ2-7, the V gene TRBV7-9; D is possibly TRBD1 (5 bases). Germline V CDR1 and CDR2: SEHNR, FQNEAQ (reference sequence). The length of the CDR3 is 15 residues. V was cut by 1 base and J by 4 bases, with 14 bases left in between. The DNA of the CDR3 is TGTGCCAGCAGCTTAGTCTCGACAGCCAGATACGAGCAGTACTTC. Translating it yields CASSLVSTARYEQYF.

J is TRBJ1-4 and V is TRBV29-1, with 8 bases fitting TRBD1. CDR1 is SQVTM and CDR2 is ANQGSEA in the germline V gene. V lost 4 bases, J lost 0 bases, and 4 bases stayed unmatched. The CDR3 consists of 15 residues. CDR3 coding DNA: TGCAGCGTTGGGGGGGACAGGTCAACTAATGAAAAACTGTTTTTT. This codes for CSVGGDRSTNEKLFF.

The J gene is TRBJ1-5, the V gene TRBV30; 7 positions agree with TRBD1. CDR1 is GTSNPN, CDR2 SVGIG, per germline (reference sequence). J lost 5 bases, V lost 0 bases, and 1 base had no gene match. The CDR3 covers 13 residues. The CDR3 DNA is TGTGCCTGGAGTGTAGGGGGCGATCAGCCCCAGCATTTT. Protein: CAWSVGGDQPQHF.

The chain carries TRBV7-3 and TRBJ1-1, with D maybe TRBD1 (6 bases). Germline lookup yields CDR1 SGHTA and CDR2 FQGTGA. The germline V and J ends were trimmed by 5 bases and 3 bases, with 13 bases remaining between them. CDR3 length: 14 amino acids. The CDR3 bases are TGTGCCAGCAGCCGAGGGGGTTGGGACACTGAAGCTTTCTTT. It yields the protein CASSRGGWDTEAFF.

This clone was recorded a few times. The chain employs TRBV5-8 and TRBJ2-1; D gene uncertain. The CDR3 runs 13 residues. Germline lookup yields CDR1 SGHTS and CDR2 YDEGEE. Trimming took off 3 bases at V and 2 bases at J, with 6 bases between the two ends. The CDR3 here is CASSSGAYNEQFF. The CDR3 DNA reads as TGTGCCAGCAGCTCAGGCGCCTACAATGAGCAGTTCTTC.

The chain is built from TRBV6-5 and TRBJ2-5; the D is unclear. The CDR3 is 12 amino acids. Germline CDR1 MNHEY, CDR2 SVGAGI. With 6 bases removed from V and 4 bases from J, the gap between germline ends came to 9 bases. The CDR3 reads CASSRRGETQYF. In DNA, the CDR3 is TGTGCCAGCAGCCGACGAGGAGAGACCCAGTACTTC.